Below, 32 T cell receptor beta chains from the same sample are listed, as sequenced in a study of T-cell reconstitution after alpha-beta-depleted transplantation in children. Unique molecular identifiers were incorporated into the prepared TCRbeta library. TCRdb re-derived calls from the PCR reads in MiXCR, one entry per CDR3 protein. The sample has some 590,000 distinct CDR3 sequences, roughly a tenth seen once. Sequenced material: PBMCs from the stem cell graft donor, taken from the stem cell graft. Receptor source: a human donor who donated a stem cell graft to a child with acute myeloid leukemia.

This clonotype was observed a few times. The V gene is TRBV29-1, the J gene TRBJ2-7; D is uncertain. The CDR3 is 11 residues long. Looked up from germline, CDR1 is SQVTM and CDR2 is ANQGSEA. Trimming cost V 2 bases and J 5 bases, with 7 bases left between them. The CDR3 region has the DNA TGCAGCGTTGAATCCCGGAACGAGCAGTACTTC. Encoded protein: CSVESRNEQYF.

CDR3 coding DNA: TGTGCCAGCAGCGCGACTAGCGGCACCGGGGAGCTGTTTTTT. It yields the protein CASSATSGTGELFF. J is TRBJ2-2 and V is TRBV9, with 9 positions matching TRBD2. The CDR3 covers 14 residues. Germline CDR1 SGDLS, CDR2 YYNGEE. After removal of 3 bases from V and 4 bases from J, the junction contained 1 base not matched to a gene.

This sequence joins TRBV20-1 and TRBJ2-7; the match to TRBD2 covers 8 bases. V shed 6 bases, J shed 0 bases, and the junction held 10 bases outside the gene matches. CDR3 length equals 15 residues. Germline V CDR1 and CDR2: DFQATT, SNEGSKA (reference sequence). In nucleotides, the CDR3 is TGCAGTGCCCACGACGGCGGGAGGAGCTCCTACGAGCAGTACTTC. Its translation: CSAHDGGRSSYEQYF.

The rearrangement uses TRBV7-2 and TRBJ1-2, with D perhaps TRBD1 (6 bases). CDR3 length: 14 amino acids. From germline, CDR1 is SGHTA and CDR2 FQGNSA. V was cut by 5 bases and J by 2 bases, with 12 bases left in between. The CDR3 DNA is TGTGCCAGCAGCCGAATTACAGGGAACTATGGCTACACCTTC. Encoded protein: CASSRITGNYGYTF.

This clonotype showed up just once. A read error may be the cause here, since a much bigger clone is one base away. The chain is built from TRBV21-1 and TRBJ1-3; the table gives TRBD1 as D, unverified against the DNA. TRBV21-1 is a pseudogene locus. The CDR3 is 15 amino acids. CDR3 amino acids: CASSKGRGAGNTVYF. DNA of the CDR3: TGTGCCAGCAGCAAAGGCAGGGGTGCAGGAAACACCGTATATTTT.

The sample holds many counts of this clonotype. Written as DNA, the CDR3 is TGTGCCACCAGTGACAGGGATTTGGATACGCAGTATTTT. It yields the protein CATSDRDLDTQYF. The J gene is TRBJ2-3, the V gene TRBV24-1; D possibly corresponds to TRBD1 (5 bases). Germline V lookup: CDR1 KGHDR, CDR2 SFDVKD. CDR3 length equals 13 residues. V gave up 4 bases and J gave up 6 bases, with 10 bases separating them.

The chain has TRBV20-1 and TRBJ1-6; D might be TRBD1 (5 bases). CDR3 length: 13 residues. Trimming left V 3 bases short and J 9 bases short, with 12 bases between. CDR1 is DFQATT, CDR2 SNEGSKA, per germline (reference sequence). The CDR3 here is CSASLGVGSPLHF. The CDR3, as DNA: TGCAGTGCTAGTTTGGGGGTTGGTTCACCCCTCCACTTT.

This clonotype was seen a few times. The CDR3 nucleotides read TGCAGCGTTTGGGGTTGGGGTGCAGGGGGAGGTTATGGGAATGAGCAGTTCTTC. It yields the protein CSVWGWGAGGGYGNEQFF. The chain joins TRBV29-1 to TRBJ2-1, with D possibly TRBD1 on 7 matching bases. With 5 bases removed from V and 7 bases from J, the gap between germline ends came to 30 bases. Germline loops: CDR1 SQVTM, CDR2 ANQGSEA. CDR3 length: 18 residues.

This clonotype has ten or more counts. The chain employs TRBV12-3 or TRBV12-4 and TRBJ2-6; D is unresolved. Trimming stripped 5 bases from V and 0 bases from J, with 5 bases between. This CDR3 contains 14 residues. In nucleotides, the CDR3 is TGTGCCAGCAGTCAGCTCTCTGGGGCCAACGTCCTGACTTTC. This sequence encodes CASSQLSGANVLTF.

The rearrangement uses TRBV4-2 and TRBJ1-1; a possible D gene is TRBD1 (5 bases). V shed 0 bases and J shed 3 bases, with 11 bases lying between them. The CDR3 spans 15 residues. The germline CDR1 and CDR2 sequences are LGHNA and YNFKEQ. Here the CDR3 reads CASSQDTTGHTEAFF. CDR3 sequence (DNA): TGTGCCAGCAGCCAAGATACCACGGGGCACACTGAAGCTTTCTTT.

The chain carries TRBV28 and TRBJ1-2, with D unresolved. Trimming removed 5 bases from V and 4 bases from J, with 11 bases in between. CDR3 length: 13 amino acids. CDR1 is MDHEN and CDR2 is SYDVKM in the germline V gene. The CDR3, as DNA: TGTGCCAGCAGTCCCTTACCCGGCTATGGCTACACCTTC. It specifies CASSPLPGYGYTF.

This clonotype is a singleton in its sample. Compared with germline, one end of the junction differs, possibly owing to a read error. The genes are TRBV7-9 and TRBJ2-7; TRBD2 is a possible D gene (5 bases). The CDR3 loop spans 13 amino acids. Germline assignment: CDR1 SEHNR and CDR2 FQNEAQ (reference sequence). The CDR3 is CASSNEEEDEHYF. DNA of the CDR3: TGTGCCAGCAGCAACGAAGAGGAGGATGAGCATTACTTC.

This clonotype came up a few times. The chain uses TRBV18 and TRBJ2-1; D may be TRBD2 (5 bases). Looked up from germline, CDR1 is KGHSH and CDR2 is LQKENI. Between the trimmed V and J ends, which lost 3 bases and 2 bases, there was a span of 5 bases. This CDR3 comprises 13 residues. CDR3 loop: CASSPEAYNEQFF. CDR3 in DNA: TGTGCCAGCTCACCGGAGGCCTACAATGAGCAGTTCTTC.

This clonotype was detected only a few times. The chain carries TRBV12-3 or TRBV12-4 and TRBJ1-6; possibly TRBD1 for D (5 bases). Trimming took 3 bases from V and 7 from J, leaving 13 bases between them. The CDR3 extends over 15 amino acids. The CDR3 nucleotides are TGTGCCAGCAGTTTGCCCCCGGGGGGGAATTCACCCCTCCACTTT. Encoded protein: CASSLPPGGNSPLHF.

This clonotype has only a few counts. DNA of the CDR3: TGCAGCGTCAAAACAGGGGGCGTTGAAAAACTGTTTTTT. Amino acids: CSVKTGGVEKLFF. The genes are TRBV29-1 and TRBJ1-4, with 9 bases that match TRBD1. The CDR3 contains 13 residues. The trim removed 6 bases at V and 7 bases at J, leaving 6 bases unmatched. Germline assignment: CDR1 SQVTM and CDR2 ANQGSEA.

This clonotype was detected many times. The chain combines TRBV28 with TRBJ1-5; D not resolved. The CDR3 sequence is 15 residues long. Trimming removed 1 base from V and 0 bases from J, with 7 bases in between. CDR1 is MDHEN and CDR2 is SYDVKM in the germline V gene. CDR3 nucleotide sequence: TGTGCCAGCAGTTTATCGCCAAATAGCAATCAGCCCCAGCATTTT. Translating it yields CASSLSPNSNQPQHF.

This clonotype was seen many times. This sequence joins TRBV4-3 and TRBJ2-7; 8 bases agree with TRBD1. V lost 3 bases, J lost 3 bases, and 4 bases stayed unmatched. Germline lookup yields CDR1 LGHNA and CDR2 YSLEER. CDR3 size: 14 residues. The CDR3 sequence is CASSQTGTGYEQYF. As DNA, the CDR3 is TGCGCCAGCAGCCAGACCGGGACAGGCTACGAGCAGTACTTC.

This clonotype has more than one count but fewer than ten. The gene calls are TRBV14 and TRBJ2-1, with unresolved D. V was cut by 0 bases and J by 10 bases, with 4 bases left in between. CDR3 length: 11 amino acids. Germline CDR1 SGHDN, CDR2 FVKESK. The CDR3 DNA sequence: TGTGCCAGCAGCCAAGATCACGAGCAGTTCTTC. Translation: CASSQDHEQFF.

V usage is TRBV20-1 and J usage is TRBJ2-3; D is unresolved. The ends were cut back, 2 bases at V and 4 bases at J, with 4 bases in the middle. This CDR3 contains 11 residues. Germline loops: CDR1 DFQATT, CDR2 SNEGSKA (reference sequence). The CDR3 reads CSARYPDTQYF. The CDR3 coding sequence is TGCAGTGCTAGATACCCAGATACGCAGTATTTT.

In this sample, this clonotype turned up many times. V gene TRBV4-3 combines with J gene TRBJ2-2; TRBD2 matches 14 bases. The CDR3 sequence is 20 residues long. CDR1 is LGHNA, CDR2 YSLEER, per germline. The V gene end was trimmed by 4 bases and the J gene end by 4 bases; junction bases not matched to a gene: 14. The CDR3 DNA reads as TGCGCCAGCAGCCGTGAGATGGGACTAGCGGGAGTTAAACGCACCGGGGAGCTGTTTTTT. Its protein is CASSREMGLAGVKRTGELFF.

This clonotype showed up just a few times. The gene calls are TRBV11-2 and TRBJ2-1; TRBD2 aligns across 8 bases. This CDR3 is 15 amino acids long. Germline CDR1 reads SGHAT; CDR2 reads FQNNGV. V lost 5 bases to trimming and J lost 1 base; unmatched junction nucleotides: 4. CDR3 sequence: CASSQTSASYNEQFF. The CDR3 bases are TGTGCCAGCAGCCAGACTAGCGCATCCTACAATGAGCAGTTCTTC.

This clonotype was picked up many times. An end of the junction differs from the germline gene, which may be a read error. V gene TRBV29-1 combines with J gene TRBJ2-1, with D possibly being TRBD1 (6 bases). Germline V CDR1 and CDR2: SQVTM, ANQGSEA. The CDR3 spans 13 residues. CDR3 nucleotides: TGCAGCGTTGATATAGTAGGGGGAAATGGGCAGTTCTTC. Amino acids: CSVDIVGGNGQFF.

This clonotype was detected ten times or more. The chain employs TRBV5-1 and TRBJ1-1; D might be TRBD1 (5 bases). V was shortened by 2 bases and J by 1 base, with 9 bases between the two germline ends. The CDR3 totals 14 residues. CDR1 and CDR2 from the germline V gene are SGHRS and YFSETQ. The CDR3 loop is CASSFGGANTEAFF. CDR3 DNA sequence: TGCGCCAGCAGCTTCGGAGGGGCGAACACTGAAGCTTTCTTT.

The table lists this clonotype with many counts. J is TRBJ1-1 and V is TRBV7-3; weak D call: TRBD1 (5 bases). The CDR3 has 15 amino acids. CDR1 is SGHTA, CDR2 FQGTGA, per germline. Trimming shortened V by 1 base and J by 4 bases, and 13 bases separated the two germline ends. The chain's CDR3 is CASSLIPGRSTEAFF. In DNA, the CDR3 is TGTGCCAGCAGCTTAATTCCAGGGAGGAGCACTGAAGCTTTCTTT.

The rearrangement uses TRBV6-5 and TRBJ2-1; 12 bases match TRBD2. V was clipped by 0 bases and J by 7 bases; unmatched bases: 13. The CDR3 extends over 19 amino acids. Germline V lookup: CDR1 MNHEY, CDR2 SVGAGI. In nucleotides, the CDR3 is TGTGCCAGCAGTTACTCGTCCCCTAGCGGGAGGGCCTTTAGGAATGAGCAGTTCTTC. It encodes CASSYSSPSGRAFRNEQFF.

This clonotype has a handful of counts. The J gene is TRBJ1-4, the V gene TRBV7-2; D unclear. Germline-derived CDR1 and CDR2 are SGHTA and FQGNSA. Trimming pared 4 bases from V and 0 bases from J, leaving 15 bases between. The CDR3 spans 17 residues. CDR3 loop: CASSSGPPLSTNEKLFF. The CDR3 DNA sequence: TGTGCCAGCAGCTCCGGACCCCCTCTTTCAACTAATGAAAAACTGTTTTTT.

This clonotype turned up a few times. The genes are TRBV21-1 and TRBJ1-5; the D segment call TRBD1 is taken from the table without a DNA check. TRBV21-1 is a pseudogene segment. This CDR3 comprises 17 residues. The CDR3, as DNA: TGTGCCAGCAGGGCTCCCTCCATCACAGGGGTGGAACAGCCCCAGCATTTT. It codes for CASRAPSITGVEQPQHF.

CDR3: CSVGAIPHEQYF. The DNA of the CDR3 is TGCAGCGTTGGGGCCATACCGCACGAGCAGTACTTC. The gene calls are TRBV29-1 and TRBJ2-7, with D unclear. The germline gives CDR1 SQVTM, CDR2 ANQGSEA. The V end lost 4 bases, the J end lost 5 bases, and 12 bases lay between the germline ends. The CDR3 totals 12 residues.

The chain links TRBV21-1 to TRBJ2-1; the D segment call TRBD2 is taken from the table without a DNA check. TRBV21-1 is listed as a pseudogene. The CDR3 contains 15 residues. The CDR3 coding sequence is TGTGCCAGCAGCACCCCAGGGCCGGATACCAATGAGCAGTTCTTC. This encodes CASSTPGPDTNEQFF.

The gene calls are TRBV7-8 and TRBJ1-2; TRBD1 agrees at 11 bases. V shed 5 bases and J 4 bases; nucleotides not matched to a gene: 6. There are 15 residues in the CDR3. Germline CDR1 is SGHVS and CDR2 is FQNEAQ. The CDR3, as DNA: TGTGCCAGCAGCCCAGGGACAGGGGGGTTCTATGGCTACACCTTC. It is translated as CASSPGTGGFYGYTF.

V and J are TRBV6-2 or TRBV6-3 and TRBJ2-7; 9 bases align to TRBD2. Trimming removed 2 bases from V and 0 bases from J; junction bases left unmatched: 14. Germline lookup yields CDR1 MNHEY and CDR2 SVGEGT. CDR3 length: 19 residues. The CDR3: CASSYQASGRSPVSYEQYF. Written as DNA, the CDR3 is TGTGCCAGCAGTTACCAAGCCAGCGGGAGGTCCCCGGTCTCCTACGAGCAGTACTTC.

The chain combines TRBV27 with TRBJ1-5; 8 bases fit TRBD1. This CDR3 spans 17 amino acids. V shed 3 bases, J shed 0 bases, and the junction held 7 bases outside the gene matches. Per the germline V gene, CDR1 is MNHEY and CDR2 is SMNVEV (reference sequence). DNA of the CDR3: TGTGCCAGCAGTTTGGCGACAGGGGTCCTTAGCAATCAGCCCCAGCATTTT. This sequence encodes CASSLATGVLSNQPQHF.